This T cell receptor beta chain was captured by sequencing in a study of monozygotic twins with inflammatory bowel disease. Germline V gene lookup returns CDR1 KGHDR and CDR2 SFDVKD. The CDR3 has 16 amino acids. From the 5' RACE reads, TCRdb lists one entry per CDR3 protein and no DNA. This sample's table has roughly 200,000 distinct CDR3 sequences. This sequence was found in a human donor with ulcerative colitis or Crohn's disease, or a healthy co-twin of an affected twin (not recorded which). The source material was blood. V and J are TRBV24-1 and TRBJ2-3; TCRdb selects TRBD2, and the lack of DNA leaves this call unchecked. This chain's CDR3 is CATSDGWVGGTDTQYF.